The TCR beta chain under discussion was sequenced for a study of beta chain features in type 1 diabetes. Whole-study context: Similarity in age, gender and cell yields was seen between patients and healthy donors.

Investigators reverse transcribed all isolated RNA, so they sequenced expressed TCRB transcripts. Some 3.6 million reads were obtained on average from naive, central memory and regulatory T cell samples. This table comes from immunoSEQ multiplex PCR, and its TCRdb copy is limited to in-frame clones, with some not included. The sample shows around 690,000 clones, around 12% of them seen only once. This CDR3 contains 16 residues. The V gene's germline CDR1 is SGHNT and CDR2 YENEEA. Trimming stripped 5 bases from V and 6 bases from J, with 19 bases between. Overall study results and limits: The study left unresolved whether HLA type influences TCRB rearrangement. Moderately but significantly shorter TCRB CDR3s were found in Type 1 diabetes patients in all four CD4+ subsets.

About this clone itself: Its specificity is not known.

The specimen was naive CD4+ T cells from blood. This sequence originates from a man aged 30 to 45 with type 1 diabetes. The chain links TRBV11-3 to TRBJ2-2; TRBD2 is a possible D gene (6 bases). The CDR3 bases are TGTGCCAGCAGCCCCGGAGCGGGTTTCGGCCCCGGGGAGCTGTTTTTT. Residues: CASSPGAGFGPGELFF.